This TCR beta chain derives from a study of blood T cell repertoires in COVID-19. CDR3 length equals 14 residues. V gave up 4 bases and J gave up 8 bases; unmatched junction bases: 2. From germline, CDR1 is PRHDT and CDR2 FYEKMQ (reference sequence). The assay was immunoSEQ multiplex PCR, and TCRdb's table has in-frame clones only and misses some. The data show some 230,000 clones, about 79% seen once. The chain carries TRBV13 and TRBJ1-6, with 10 bases fitting TRBD1. The receptor's source is a middle-aged woman with acute COVID-19. The sample was PBMCs or T cells enriched from blood (not recorded which). The CDR3 loop is CASSSGTGDSPLHF. CDR3 nucleotide sequence: TGTGCCAGCAGCTCCGGGACAGGGGATTCACCCCTCCACTTT. Supplemented by reference TRBV13 and TRBJ1-6, the full variable domain reads AAGVIQSPRHLIKEKRETATLKCYPIPRHDTVYWYQQGPGQDPQFLISFYEKMQSDKGSIPDRFSAQQFSDYHSELNMSSLELGDSALYFCASSSGTGDSPLHFGNGTRLTVT.